Following are 22 T cell receptor beta chains from one sample sequenced in a study of CD8 T cells in ankylosing spondylitis. The antigens for these receptors are not known. Whole-study findings and limits: The study identified a TCR beta motif of fewer than 10 highly homologous variants that appeared characteristic of ankylosing spondylitis blood.

TCRdb re-called the 5' RACE reads with MiXCR, one entry per CDR3 protein. The top ten clones hold about 0.94% of a sample with about 440,000 distinct CDR3 sequences, 17% of them seen once. The sequencing sample was made of blood, either unsorted or a sorted T cell fraction (not recorded which). These receptors were taken from a male donor with ankylosing spondylitis.

This clonotype was seen at least ten times. V and J are TRBV29-1 and TRBJ2-3; TRBD2 might be the D (6 bases). V was pared by 4 bases and J by 0 bases, with 11 bases between. The CDR3 runs to 14 residues. The V gene's germline CDR1 is SQVTM and CDR2 ANQGSEA. The chain's CDR3 is CSVVGLTSTDTQYF. In nucleotides, the CDR3 is TGCAGCGTTGTGGGACTGACTAGCACAGATACGCAGTATTTT.

CDR3 bases: TGTGCCAGCACCAGAGGAGGGGGTTCTGGGGCCAACGTCCTGACTTTC. Translation gives CASTRGGGSGANVLTF. V usage is TRBV12-3 or TRBV12-4 and J usage is TRBJ2-6; D possibly matches TRBD1 or TRBD2 (6 bases each). V lost 7 bases and J 1 base, leaving 14 bases between the germline ends. The CDR3 runs to 16 residues.

Here the CDR3 reads CASSLMGSPGNTIYF. CDR3 nucleotide sequence: TGTGCCAGCAGCTTAATGGGGTCTCCTGGAAACACCATATATTTT. The rearrangement joins TRBV5-8 to TRBJ1-3; no definite D call. V dropped 2 bases and J dropped 2 bases, with 11 bases sitting between them. The CDR3 length is 15 residues. Germline CDR1 reads SGHTS; CDR2 reads YDEGEE.

This clonotype was seen a handful of times. The CDR3 protein is CASSLRSLGANVLTF. As DNA, the CDR3 is TGTGCCAGCAGCTTGCGGAGTCTCGGGGCCAACGTCCTGACTTTC. This rearrangement joins TRBV7-2 to TRBJ2-6; D uncertain. Germline loops: CDR1 SGHTA, CDR2 FQGNSA. CDR3 length: 15 residues. Trimming pared 3 bases from V and 4 bases from J, leaving 10 bases between.

This clonotype was counted a few times. The chain has TRBV18 and TRBJ2-5; D perhaps matches TRBD1 (6 bases). V lost 2 bases to trimming and J lost 6 bases, with 13 bases between them. This CDR3 has 14 amino acids. CDR1 and CDR2 from the germline V gene are KGHSH and LQKENI. The CDR3 protein is CASSPLRGKKTQYF. CDR3 coding DNA: TGTGCCAGCTCACCATTGAGGGGGAAAAAGACCCAGTACTTC.

The V gene is TRBV2, the J gene TRBJ2-5, with 7 bases fitting TRBD2. Per the germline V gene, CDR1 is SNHLY and CDR2 is FYNNEI. This CDR3 is built from 17 residues. With 4 bases clipped from V and 2 bases from J, the junction kept 13 bases outside the gene matches. The CDR3 protein is CASSGIERLAEQETQYF. The DNA of the CDR3 is TGTGCCAGCAGTGGAATTGAGAGGCTAGCGGAGCAAGAGACCCAGTACTTC.

This clonotype has just a few counts. The rearrangement uses TRBV7-2 and TRBJ2-1; 12 bases are a match to TRBD1. Germline values: CDR1 SGHTA, CDR2 FQGNSA. Trimming cost V 5 bases and J 6 bases; bases outside gene matches: 8. The CDR3 contains 16 residues. In DNA, the CDR3 is TGTGCCAGCAGCCCGACCGGGACAGGGGGCCCCAATGAGCAGTTCTTC. This sequence encodes CASSPTGTGGPNEQFF.

The chain has TRBV5-1 and TRBJ2-5, with TRBD2 matching 8 bases. The CDR3 runs to 14 residues. V lost 4 bases to trimming and J lost 3 bases; unmatched junction nucleotides: 5. Germline assignment: CDR1 SGHRS and CDR2 YFSETQ. This CDR3 reads CASSQTSAKETQYF. The DNA for the CDR3 is TGCGCCAGCAGCCAGACTAGCGCGAAAGAGACCCAGTACTTC. Looking up the rest from reference TRBV5-1 and TRBJ2-5 gives the full variable domain: KAGVTQTPRYLIKTRGQQVTLSCSPISGHRSVSWYQQTPGQGLQFLFEYFSETQRNKGNFPGRFSGRQFSNSRSEMNVSTLELGDSALYLCASSQTSAKETQYFGPGTRLLVL.

In its sample, this clonotype was seen many times. The chain combines TRBV29-1 with TRBJ2-1, with 13 bases aligning to TRBD2. With V trimmed by 0 bases and J by 5 bases, 4 bases remained unmatched. CDR1 is SQVTM, CDR2 ANQGSEA, per germline. The CDR3 contains 16 residues. The CDR3, as DNA: TGCAGCGTTGAAGATCTCGGACTAGCGGGGGACAATGAGCAGTTCTTC. Translating it yields CSVEDLGLAGDNEQFF.

This clonotype was seen ten or more times. The V and J genes are TRBV29-1 and TRBJ2-3; tentatively, D is TRBD2 (6 bases). Trimming left V 3 bases short and J 4 bases short, with 14 bases between. CDR3 size: 14 residues. The germline V gene encodes CDR1 SQVTM and CDR2 ANQGSEA. CDR3 in amino acids: CSVDASAGSDTQYF. CDR3 in DNA: TGCAGCGTTGATGCTAGCGCGGGATCAGATACGCAGTATTTT.

This clonotype was seen more than once but under ten times. The V gene is TRBV20-1, the J gene TRBJ1-5; D gene ambiguous. Germline V gene sequence: CDR1 DFQATT, CDR2 SNEGSKA (reference sequence). V lost 0 bases and J lost 0, with 9 bases in between. The CDR3 covers 15 residues. The CDR3 DNA follows: TGCAGTGCTAGAGAAGAGCAGCTTAGCAATCAGCCCCAGCATTTT. The encoded protein is CSAREEQLSNQPQHF.

In nucleotides, the CDR3 is TGTGCCATCGGGACAGGGGGCAGGGGGAACACTGAAGCTTTCTTT. As protein: CAIGTGGRGNTEAFF. This sequence joins TRBV10-3 and TRBJ1-1; 12 bases agree with TRBD1. The V gene's germline CDR1 is ENHRY and CDR2 SYGVKD. The trim removed 8 bases at V and 1 base at J, leaving 5 bases unmatched. The CDR3 covers 15 residues.

This chain joins TRBV6-4 and TRBJ1-1, with 9 bases fitting TRBD1. Trimming cost V 9 bases and J 0 bases; bases outside gene matches: 11. The germline V gene has CDR1 MRHNA and CDR2 SNTAGT. The CDR3 has 16 residues. In nucleotides, the CDR3 is TGTGCCAGTCACTGCACCGGGACAGGGCTGAACACTGAAGCTTTCTTT. It codes for CASHCTGTGLNTEAFF.

The chain combines TRBV25-1 with TRBJ2-5, with TRBD1 identical over 8 bases. The V segment lost 8 bases and the J segment 3 bases; nucleotides outside the gene matches: 8. Germline lookup yields CDR1 MGHDK and CDR2 SYGVNS. The CDR3 has 14 residues. CDR3 coding DNA: TGTGCCAGCTCCCCCCTGGACAGGGAAGAGACCCAGTACTTC. The encoded protein is CASSPLDREETQYF. The entire variable domain, with the rest obtained from reference TRBV25-1 and TRBJ2-5, is as follows: EADIYQTPRYLVIGTGKKITLECSQTMGHDKMYWYQQDPGMELHLIHYSYGVNSTEKGDLSSESTVSRIRTEHFPLTLESARPSHTSQYLCASSPLDREETQYFGPGTRLLVL.

This clonotype has just a few counts. This chain joins TRBV12-3 or TRBV12-4 and TRBJ2-7; the D is unclear. The CDR3 spans 12 residues. Trimming removed 6 bases from V and 13 bases from J, with 19 bases in between. CDR3 coding DNA: TGTGCCAGCAGCATCGCTGAAGGAAGATGTTACTTC. Residues: CASSIAEGRCYF.

V and J are TRBV2 and TRBJ1-4; D might be TRBD1 (5 bases). The germline CDR1 and CDR2 sequences are SNHLY and FYNNEI. V lost 5 bases and J lost 1, with 17 bases in between. CDR3 length equals 17 residues. The CDR3 is CASSRTRGQGTNEKLFF. CDR3 sequence (DNA): TGTGCCAGCAGTAGAACCAGAGGCCAGGGAACTAATGAAAAACTGTTTTTT.

This clonotype has just a few counts. The chain employs TRBV6-4 and TRBJ1-2; maybe TRBD1 (5 bases). This CDR3 contains 13 residues. The germline CDR1 and CDR2 sequences are MRHNA and SNTAGT. V gave up 4 bases and J gave up 3 bases, with 9 bases separating them. In DNA, the CDR3 is TGTGCCAGCAGTGCGCAGGGCGACTATGGCTACACCTTC. The encoded protein is CASSAQGDYGYTF.

This clonotype was seen many times. V and J are TRBV20-1 and TRBJ2-3; D might be TRBD1 (5 bases). The CDR3 has 13 amino acids. V lost 6 bases and J 2 bases, leaving 12 bases between the germline ends. Germline V gives CDR1 DFQATT, CDR2 SNEGSKA (reference sequence). The CDR3 DNA reads TGCAGTGCAGGGGTACCAGACACAGATACGCAGTATTTT. Protein sequence: CSAGVPDTDTQYF.

DNA for the CDR3: TGTGCCAGCAGCCAACCAAGAAGACAGGGATTGAACACTGAAGCTTTCTTT. It encodes CASSQPRRQGLNTEAFF. The chain employs TRBV4-2 and TRBJ1-1; 7 nucleotides line up with TRBD1. The V gene's germline CDR1 is LGHNA and CDR2 YNFKEQ. V was pared by 2 bases and J by 0 bases, with 9 bases of the junction left unmatched. The CDR3 is 17 residues long.

This clonotype has a count of ten or more. The chain carries TRBV12-3 or TRBV12-4 and TRBJ1-1; possible D gene TRBD1, 5 bases. The CDR3 covers 14 residues. Trimming cost V 3 bases and J 4 bases, with 12 bases left between them. The CDR3 sequence: CASSFQGFGTEAFF. CDR3 coding DNA: TGTGCCAGCAGTTTTCAGGGATTTGGCACTGAAGCTTTCTTT.

The rearrangement uses TRBV28 and TRBJ1-4; D remains unclear. The CDR3 covers 13 residues. Germline V gene data show CDR1 as MDHEN and CDR2 as SYDVKM. V dropped 2 bases and J dropped 8 bases, with 9 bases sitting between them. The CDR3, as DNA: TGTGCCAGCAGTTTAGGTAACAGCGAAAAACTGTTTTTT. Encoded protein: CASSLGNSEKLFF.

V gene TRBV29-1 combines with J gene TRBJ2-1; TRBD2 matches 8 bases. V shed 4 bases and J 6 bases; nucleotides not matched to a gene: 8. Germline CDR1 SQVTM, CDR2 ANQGSEA. The CDR3 extends over 14 amino acids. This CDR3 reads CSVGVRGAANEQFF. CDR3 coding DNA: TGCAGCGTTGGTGTGCGGGGGGCGGCCAATGAGCAGTTCTTC.